The next 23 T cell receptor beta chains were all read from a single sample in a study of T cells after yellow fever vaccination. Using its own MiXCR run on the 5' RACE reads, TCRdb lists one record per CDR3 protein. This sample has 160,000 or so distinct CDR3 sequences, with under 7.5% found just once. The sample consisted of CD4+ T cells sorted from PBMCs, taken about 5 days after the first yellow fever vaccination. The receptors originated from a man between 18 and 35 years old who received the YFV17D yellow fever vaccine.

This clonotype came up many times. The gene calls are TRBV5-1 and TRBJ2-3, with 8 positions matching TRBD2. The CDR3 length is 16 residues. V gave up 3 bases and J gave up 0 bases; unmatched junction bases: 6. Germline-derived CDR1 and CDR2 are SGHRS and YFSETQ. The CDR3 sequence is CASSYAGGPSTDTQYF. Written as DNA, the CDR3 is TGCGCCAGCAGCTATGCGGGGGGCCCTAGCACAGATACGCAGTATTTT.

This clonotype was seen a handful of times. V usage is TRBV20-1 and J usage is TRBJ2-1; 8 positions agree with TRBD2. Germline CDR1 and CDR2: DFQATT and SNEGSKA (reference sequence). There are 15 residues in the CDR3. CDR3 nucleotides: TGCAGCAACGCGGCTAGCGGGCCGAGAAACAATGAGCAGTTCTTC. Its translation is CSNAASGPRNNEQFF.

In this sample, this clonotype turned up many times. V is TRBV5-1 and J is TRBJ2-7, with D perhaps matching TRBD1 or TRBD2 (6 bases each). This CDR3 spans 15 amino acids. Deletions cut 0 bases from V and 3 bases from J, with 13 bases between. CDR1 and CDR2 from the germline V gene are SGHRS and YFSETQ. In DNA, the CDR3 is TGCGCCAGCAGCTTGGAGGGAGGACAGATCTACGAGCAGTACGTC. Amino acids: CASSLEGGQIYEQYV.

The chain carries TRBV3-1 and TRBJ2-5; 14 bases map to TRBD2. Germline V gene lookup returns CDR1 LGHDT and CDR2 YNNKEL (reference sequence). After removal of 3 bases from V and 1 base from J, the junction contained 1 base not matched to a gene. The CDR3 runs to 16 residues. CDR3 coding DNA: TGTGCCAGCAGCCAGGGGACTAGCGGGAGCCAAGAGACCCAGTACTTC. Amino acids: CASSQGTSGSQETQYF.

In its sample, this clonotype was seen many times. The genes are TRBV27 and TRBJ2-7; D gene ambiguous. Per the germline V gene, CDR1 is MNHEY and CDR2 is SMNVEV (reference sequence). Trimming removed 2 bases at V and 0 bases at J, with 5 bases between. This CDR3 contains 13 residues. The CDR3 DNA is TGTGCCAGCAGTTTAGGTGGCTCCTACGAGCAGTACGTC. Its translation: CASSLGGSYEQYV.

This clonotype has ten or more counts. J is TRBJ2-5 and V is TRBV7-2; 9 nucleotides line up with TRBD2. J was trimmed by 4 bases and V by 5 bases; bases with no gene match: 11. This CDR3 is built from 16 residues. Germline CDR1 and CDR2: SGHTA and FQGNSA. The CDR3 spells CASSPMSGGLGETQYF. CDR3 sequence (DNA): TGTGCCAGCAGCCCAATGAGCGGGGGGCTCGGAGAGACCCAGTACTTC.

This clonotype was counted ten times or more. V is TRBV7-8 and J is TRBJ2-5; D unresolved. Germline V gene lookup returns CDR1 SGHVS and CDR2 FQNEAQ. With 0 bases removed from V and 7 bases from J, the gap between germline ends came to 12 bases. CDR3 size: 14 residues. The CDR3, as DNA: TGTGCCAGCAGCTTAGCGGGGATGGTCGGGACCCAGTACTTC. As protein: CASSLAGMVGTQYF.

The table lists this clonotype with many counts. The rearrangement uses TRBV28 and TRBJ2-7; possibly TRBD1 for D (5 bases). CDR3 length: 13 residues. V was clipped by 5 bases and J by 6 bases, with 14 bases between them. Germline V CDR1 and CDR2: MDHEN, SYDVKM. CDR3 nucleotides: TGTGCCAGCAGTCCCAGGGTTTTGGGCGAGCAGTACGTC. This gives the protein CASSPRVLGEQYV.

This chain links TRBV2 with TRBJ1-2, with D unresolved. Germline CDR1 is SNHLY and CDR2 is FYNNEI. V lost 3 bases and J 10 bases, leaving 6 bases between the germline ends. This CDR3 has 10 residues. CDR3 residues: CASSEEDYTF. The DNA for the CDR3 is TGTGCCAGCAGTGAGGAGGACTACACCTTC.

This clonotype was seen at least ten times. The rearrangement links TRBV20-1 to TRBJ1-1; TRBD1 matches at 9 bases. V was clipped by 3 bases and J by 3 bases; unmatched bases: 2. CDR1 is DFQATT, CDR2 SNEGSKA, per germline (reference sequence). The CDR3 covers 13 residues. CDR3 bases: TGCAGTGCTAGTGGGGACAGGGACACTGAAGCTTTCTTT. Residues: CSASGDRDTEAFF.

This clonotype was seen at least ten times. The rearrangement uses TRBV7-2 and TRBJ2-3, with 9 bases lining up with TRBD2. The CDR3 is 14 amino acids. Germline V lookup: CDR1 SGHTA, CDR2 FQGNSA. After removal of 2 bases from V and 4 bases from J, the junction contained 1 base not matched to a gene. The CDR3 here is CASSLSGGPDTQYF. For the CDR3, the DNA is TGTGCCAGCAGCTTAAGCGGGGGGCCAGATACGCAGTATTTT.

This sequence joins TRBV7-2 and TRBJ2-5; unclear D gene. The V and J ends lost 3 bases and 5 bases respectively, with 16 bases between them. Germline V gives CDR1 SGHTA, CDR2 FQGNSA. The CDR3 length is 15 residues. The CDR3: CASSFMARSGETQYF. The CDR3 DNA reads as TGTGCCAGCAGCTTTATGGCTAGGTCGGGTGAGACCCAGTACTTC.

A few counts support this clonotype. The chain recombines TRBV6-2 or TRBV6-3 with TRBJ1-2; perhaps TRBD1 as D (6 bases). The germline gives CDR1 MNHEY, CDR2 SVGEGT. This CDR3 spans 14 amino acids. Trimming took 7 bases from V and 1 from J, leaving 13 bases between them. As DNA, the CDR3 is TGTGCCAGCACCCACGGGGGCAGTAACTATGGCTACACCTTC. Its translation is CASTHGGSNYGYTF.

The V call is TRBV20-1, the J call TRBJ2-1, with D possibly called TRBD1 or TRBD2 (5 bases each). Germline V lookup: CDR1 DFQATT, CDR2 SNEGSKA (reference sequence). The CDR3 is 14 residues long. V was cut by 0 bases and J by 8 bases, with 14 bases left in between. As DNA, the CDR3 is TGCAGTGCTAGAGATGGAAGAGGGGCCTATGAGCAGTTCTTC. Its protein product is CSARDGRGAYEQFF.

The table lists this clonotype with many counts. J is TRBJ1-3 and V is TRBV12-3 or TRBV12-4, with D unclear. The V gene lost 2 bases and the J gene lost 0 bases, with 2 bases spanning the gap. The CDR3 contains 13 residues. DNA of the CDR3: TGTGCCAGCAGTTTACGCTCTGGAAACACCATATATTTT. The encoded protein is CASSLRSGNTIYF.

This clonotype came up a few times. The chain recombines TRBV5-1 with TRBJ1-6; TRBD1 matches 8 bases. J lost 6 bases, V lost 0 bases, and 5 bases had no gene match. Germline loops: CDR1 SGHRS, CDR2 YFSETQ. The length of the CDR3 is 16 residues. CDR3: CASSLAPGGLNSPLHF. CDR3 bases: TGCGCCAGCAGCTTGGCTCCAGGGGGCCTTAATTCACCCCTCCACTTT.

This clonotype has just a few counts. This chain connects TRBV4-2 to TRBJ1-2; D is perhaps TRBD1 (6 bases). The CDR3 loop spans 16 amino acids. The V gene's germline CDR1 is LGHNA and CDR2 YNFKEQ. Trimming left V 1 base short and J 2 bases short, with 14 bases between. CDR3 region: CASSQGTAKTNYGYTF. CDR3 sequence (DNA): TGTGCCAGCAGCCAAGGGACAGCCAAAACAAACTATGGCTACACCTTC.

This clonotype was observed at least ten times. The chain carries TRBV7-2 and TRBJ2-5; D is tentatively TRBD1 or TRBD2 (6 bases each). The ends were cut back, 5 bases at V and 4 bases at J, with 14 bases in the middle. The length of the CDR3 is 14 residues. In germline, CDR1 is SGHTA, CDR2 FQGNSA. CDR3 bases: TGTGCCAGCAGCCCCCCGGGGGCGGGAGAGACCCAGTACTTC. Its translation: CASSPPGAGETQYF.

This clonotype was recorded a few times. The chain carries TRBV29-1 and TRBJ2-1; TRBD2 aligns across 10 bases. The V gene end was trimmed by 3 bases and the J gene end by 0 bases; junction bases not matched to a gene: 8. The CDR3 length is 17 residues. CDR1 is SQVTM and CDR2 is ANQGSEA in the germline V gene. CDR3 nucleotide sequence: TGCAGCGTTGAGGGAGGGACTAGCGACCTCTCCTACAATGAGCAGTTCTTC. As protein: CSVEGGTSDLSYNEQFF.

This clonotype was seen more than once but under ten times. This chain joins TRBV7-3 and TRBJ2-3, with D perhaps given as TRBD1 or TRBD2 (6 bases each). Trimming left V 2 bases short and J 5 bases short, with 20 bases between. The CDR3 is 17 residues long. Per germline, CDR1 SGHTA and CDR2 FQGTGA. CDR3 protein: CASSLHPGGLGGDTQYF. The CDR3 coding sequence is TGTGCCAGCAGCTTACACCCCGGGGGCCTGGGGGGAGATACGCAGTATTTT.

This clonotype was counted between two and nine times. This chain connects TRBV18 to TRBJ1-3, with D tentatively TRBD1 (5 bases). V was cut by 4 bases and J by 0 bases, with 7 bases left in between. The CDR3 length is 14 residues. Per germline, CDR1 KGHSH and CDR2 LQKENI. This chain's CDR3 is CASSLQGSGNTIYF. In nucleotides, the CDR3 is TGTGCCAGCTCACTCCAGGGCTCTGGAAACACCATATATTTT.

This clonotype was detected a few times. V usage is TRBV25-1 and J usage is TRBJ1-1; D call uncertain. Per the germline V gene, CDR1 is MGHDK and CDR2 is SYGVNS. Between the trimmed V and J ends, which lost 1 base and 5 bases, there was a span of 11 bases. The CDR3 contains 14 residues. The chain's CDR3 is CASSESGGETEAFF. CDR3 sequence (DNA): TGTGCCAGCAGTGAATCAGGCGGGGAGACTGAAGCTTTCTTT.

This clonotype was counted ten times or more. The chain's CDR3 is CASSRGVPYEQYV. DNA of the CDR3: TGTGCCAGCAGCAGGGGGGTACCTTACGAGCAGTACGTC. The V gene is TRBV2, the J gene TRBJ2-7; D perhaps matches TRBD1 (7 bases). Germline V CDR1 and CDR2: SNHLY, FYNNEI. V lost 6 bases, J lost 4 bases, and 13 bases lay in between. The CDR3 consists of 13 residues.